Below are 26 T cell receptor beta chains sequenced from a single sample in a study of human T cells and chemical hapten exposure. Specified time point: patch test 1, 2 weeks after DPC sensitization. Treatment meaning: therapeutic diphenylcyclopropenone sensitization with weekly scalp DPC. Using its own MiXCR run on the RACE reads, TCRdb lists one record per CDR3 protein. The sample yields fewer than 150,000 distinct CDR3 sequences, roughly 15% seen once. Material: whole blood, obtained in connection with sensitization to the hapten diphenylcyclopropenone (DPC). The receptors derive from a man between 18 and 35 years old with alopecia areata. Some clones in this sample may be carry-over from other donors' samples.

This clonotype was picked up many times. This chain connects TRBV19 to TRBJ2-1, with D perhaps assigned TRBD1 or TRBD2 (5 bases each). Germline V lookup: CDR1 LNHDA, CDR2 SQIVND (reference sequence). The CDR3 runs 13 residues. Trimming stripped 5 bases from V and 4 bases from J, with 9 bases between. CDR3 sequence reads: CASSPGAYNEQFF. In DNA, the CDR3 is TGTGCCAGTAGTCCCGGGGCGTACAATGAGCAGTTCTTC.

The CDR3 is CASSDRLGEQYV. Written as DNA, the CDR3 is TGTGCCAGTAGCGACAGGTTGGGGGAGCAGTACGTC. This rearrangement joins TRBV19 to TRBJ2-7; D is possibly TRBD1 (6 bases). V lost 6 bases and J lost 7, with 13 bases in between. The CDR3 loop spans 12 amino acids. In germline, CDR1 is LNHDA, CDR2 SQIVND (reference sequence).

V usage is TRBV5-4 and J usage is TRBJ2-2; no firm D call. V lost 4 bases to trimming and J lost 1 base, with 14 bases between them. The CDR3 runs 16 residues. The germline V gene has CDR1 SGHNT and CDR2 YYREEE (reference sequence). The CDR3 spells CASSKEGPLNTGELFF. Written as DNA, the CDR3 is TGTGCCAGCAGCAAGGAAGGCCCCTTGAACACCGGGGAGCTGTTTTTT.

The chain joins TRBV11-3 to TRBJ2-2; 9 bases fit TRBD1. CDR1 and CDR2 from the germline V gene are SGHNT and YENEEA. The CDR3 covers 16 residues. J was trimmed by 4 bases and V by 4 bases; bases with no gene match: 7. The CDR3 reads CASSSWTGDSTGELFF. CDR3 DNA sequence: TGTGCCAGCAGCTCCTGGACAGGGGATAGCACCGGGGAGCTGTTTTTT.

A note on this clonotype: This may come from a read error, since a much larger clone is one base off. This chain joins TRBV7-9 and TRBJ2-5; D possibly uses TRBD1 or TRBD2 (5 bases each). CDR1 SEHNR and CDR2 FQNEAQ come from the germline V gene (reference sequence). The length of the CDR3 is 15 residues. Trimming removed 5 bases at V and 8 bases at J, with 21 bases between. The CDR3 loop is CASSPYRGPMVTQYF. In nucleotides, the CDR3 is TGTGCCAGCAGCCCGTACCGGGGCCCCATGGTCACCCAGTACTTC. The full variable domain, rest sourced from reference TRBV7-9 and TRBJ2-5, is DTGVSQNPRHKITKRGQNVTFRCDPISEHNRLYWYRQTLGQGPEFLTYFQNEAQLEKSRLLSDRFSAERPKGSFSTLEIQRTEQGDSAMYLCASSPYRGPMVTQYFGPGTRLLVL.

At least ten counts were recorded for this clonotype. CDR3 loop: CASRGGLETQYF. CDR3 in DNA: TGTGCCAGCCGGGGGGGCTTAGAGACCCAGTACTTC. This rearrangement joins TRBV12-3 or TRBV12-4 to TRBJ2-5, with 8 bases that match TRBD2. This CDR3 contains 12 residues. V shed 8 bases, J shed 4 bases, and the junction held 3 bases outside the gene matches.

The chain links TRBV12-3 or TRBV12-4 to TRBJ2-7; D unclear. The CDR3 is made up of 14 amino acids. Deletions cut 4 bases from V and 2 bases from J, with 12 bases between. CDR3 in amino acids: CASSSAAYPYEQYV. DNA of the CDR3: TGTGCCAGCAGTTCCGCAGCCTACCCCTACGAGCAGTACGTC.

In its sample, this clonotype was seen a few times. This sequence joins TRBV7-9 and TRBJ2-7; the D gene is possibly TRBD1 (6 bases). This CDR3 has 17 residues. CDR1 is SEHNR, CDR2 FQNEAQ, per germline (reference sequence). The V gene lost 1 base and the J gene lost 2 bases, with 18 bases spanning the gap. The CDR3 spells CASSLVGRQVSPYEQYF. In DNA, the CDR3 is TGTGCCAGCAGCTTAGTAGGCAGACAGGTCTCTCCCTACGAGCAGTACTTC. Full variable domain (missing parts from reference TRBV7-9 and TRBJ2-7): DTGVSQNPRHKITKRGQNVTFRCDPISEHNRLYWYRQTLGQGPEFLTYFQNEAQLEKSRLLSDRFSAERPKGSFSTLEIQRTEQGDSAMYLCASSLVGRQVSPYEQYFGPGTRLTVT.

V gene TRBV29-1 combines with J gene TRBJ2-2, with 9 positions matching TRBD1. The V segment lost 3 bases and the J segment 4 bases; nucleotides outside the gene matches: 6. The CDR3 contains 15 residues. The germline V gene has CDR1 SQVTM and CDR2 ANQGSEA. The CDR3 spells CSVERTGEGTGELFF. The CDR3, as DNA: TGCAGCGTTGAGAGGACAGGGGAGGGCACCGGGGAGCTGTTTTTT.

This clonotype was seen more than once but under ten times. The chain links TRBV7-9 to TRBJ1-1; no clear D gene. The CDR3 runs to 12 residues. V lost 5 bases and J 5 bases, leaving 9 bases between the germline ends. CDR1 and CDR2 (germline): SEHNR, FQNEAQ (reference sequence). In DNA form, the CDR3 reads TGTGCCAGCAGCGCTGCCGGGACTGAAGCTTTCTTT. Translation: CASSAAGTEAFF.

About this clonotype itself: A read error may produce the germline difference seen at one junction end. The CDR3 nucleotides read TGTGCCAGCAGCTCCCACCCCACAGGGGTGGATGGCTACCCCTTC. It yields the protein CASSSHPTGVDGYPF. The chain uses TRBV7-3 and TRBJ1-2, with 7 bases lining up with TRBD1. This CDR3 spans 15 amino acids. Germline CDR1 is SGHTA and CDR2 is FQGTGA. The full variable domain, completed using reference TRBV7-3 and TRBJ1-2, is GAGVSQTPSNKVTEKGKYVELRCDPISGHTALYWYRQSLGQGPEFLIYFQGTGAADDSGLPNDRFFAVRPEGSVSTLKIQRTERGDSAVYLCASSSHPTGVDGYPFGSGTRLTVV.

This clonotype was counted only a few times. The chain combines TRBV25-1 with TRBJ1-6, with TRBD1 as a possible D gene (5 bases). This CDR3 is built from 13 residues. Trimming pared 7 bases from V and 3 bases from J, leaving 7 bases between. CDR1 MGHDK and CDR2 SYGVNS come from the germline V gene. The CDR3 spells CASKGIYNSPLHF. DNA of the CDR3: TGTGCCAGCAAGGGGATCTATAATTCACCCCTCCACTTT. Using reference TRBV25-1 and TRBJ1-6 for the parts outside the CDR3, the full variable domain is EADIYQTPRYLVIGTGKKITLECSQTMGHDKMYWYQQDPGMELHLIHYSYGVNSTEKGDLSSESTVSRIRTEHFPLTLESARPSHTSQYLCASKGIYNSPLHFGNGTRLTVT.

This clonotype was counted between two and nine times. J is TRBJ2-1 and V is TRBV29-1, with 7 bases aligning to TRBD2. V lost 5 bases to trimming and J lost 8 bases; unmatched junction nucleotides: 9. Germline V gene lookup returns CDR1 SQVTM and CDR2 ANQGSEA. This CDR3 region has 13 residues. The CDR3: CSVSGTLTDEQFF. The CDR3 DNA reads TGCAGCGTTAGCGGGACTCTAACGGATGAGCAGTTCTTC.

The chain combines TRBV29-1 with TRBJ1-1; D is ambiguous. This CDR3 has 13 amino acids. Trimming took off 4 bases at V and 5 bases at J, with 14 bases between the two ends. Looked up from germline, CDR1 is SQVTM and CDR2 is ANQGSEA. In DNA form, the CDR3 reads TGCAGCGTTGCTCAAGGGAGCGAGACTGAAGCTTTCTTT. Its protein is CSVAQGSETEAFF.

This clonotype showed up just a few times. The V gene is TRBV6-6, the J gene TRBJ1-5; 7 bases are a match to TRBD1. V lost 6 bases to trimming and J lost 6 bases; unmatched junction nucleotides: 8. This CDR3 has 14 amino acids. CDR1 is MNHNY and CDR2 is SVGAGI in the germline V gene (reference sequence). The CDR3 loop reads CASRHTPGGQPQHF. The CDR3 DNA reads as TGTGCCAGCAGGCACACCCCAGGGGGTCAGCCCCAGCATTTT.

This clonotype was counted between two and nine times. This sequence joins TRBV18 and TRBJ2-7; 8 nucleotides line up with TRBD1. CDR1 is KGHSH, CDR2 LQKENI, per germline. CDR3 length: 13 residues. V dropped 2 bases and J dropped 6; count of bases not matched to a gene: 3. The CDR3 DNA sequence: TGTGCCAGCTCACCAACGGACAGGGCCGAGCAGTACTTC. It specifies CASSPTDRAEQYF. The whole variable domain, filled in from reference TRBV18 and TRBJ2-7, reads NAGVMQNPRHLVRRRGQEARLRCSPMKGHSHVYWYRQLPEEGLKFMVYLQKENIIDESGMPKERFSAEFPKEGPSILRIQQVVRGDSAAYFCASSPTDRAEQYFGPGTRLTVT.

This clonotype has just a few counts. The rearrangement links TRBV20-1 to TRBJ2-1; 7 bases fit TRBD2. The CDR3 is 16 amino acids. CDR1 is DFQATT and CDR2 is SNEGSKA in the germline V gene (reference sequence). After removal of 6 bases from V and 0 bases from J, the junction contained 11 bases not matched to a gene. CDR3 DNA: TGCAGTGCGGGCGGGGGACCCCCGAGCTCCTACAATGAGCAGTTCTTC. As protein: CSAGGGPPSSYNEQFF.

The CDR3 sequence is CSVLPSGGFYEQYF. The CDR3 DNA follows: TGCAGCGTTCTCCCTAGCGGGGGTTTCTACGAGCAGTACTTC. The genes are TRBV29-1 and TRBJ2-7; 10 bases are shared with TRBD2. The CDR3 contains 14 residues. The V gene end was trimmed by 5 bases and the J gene end by 3 bases; junction bases not matched to a gene: 7. Germline V CDR1 and CDR2: SQVTM, ANQGSEA.

This clonotype ranks as medium-sized. This chain joins TRBV7-9 and TRBJ2-7; D tentatively fits TRBD1 or TRBD2 (6 bases each). V dropped 4 bases and J dropped 2 bases, with 15 bases sitting between them. Germline values: CDR1 SEHNR, CDR2 FQNEAQ (reference sequence). The CDR3 consists of 15 residues. CDR3: CASSYREVGAYEQYF. CDR3 DNA: TGTGCCAGCAGCTACAGGGAGGTAGGGGCCTACGAGCAGTACTTC.

This clonotype was picked up a small number of times. The V call is TRBV12-5, the J call TRBJ1-1; D may be TRBD1 (5 bases). CDR1 is LGHNT and CDR2 is FRNRAP in the germline V gene. Deletions cut 5 bases from V and 1 base from J, with 11 bases between. This CDR3 is built from 14 residues. Written as DNA, the CDR3 is TGTGCTAGTGGTCAATTGGACACGAACACTGAAGCTTTCTTT. Translated, it gives CASGQLDTNTEAFF.

The chain joins TRBV18 to TRBJ1-1, with D unclear. From germline, CDR1 is KGHSH and CDR2 LQKENI. V lost 6 bases to trimming and J lost 0 bases, with 17 bases between them. CDR3 length equals 16 residues. For the CDR3, the DNA is TGTGCCAGCTCTCCCCGAGGTCTCGACTTGAACACTGAAGCTTTCTTT. Its translation is CASSPRGLDLNTEAFF.

The chain has TRBV11-2 and TRBJ2-7; no clear D. The CDR3 has 15 amino acids. V lost 1 base and J lost 4, with 14 bases in between. Germline V CDR1 and CDR2: SGHAT, FQNNGV. CDR3 nucleotides: TGTGCCAGCAGCTTAGTTTTGAGACCAATATACGAGCAGTACTTC. It encodes CASSLVLRPIYEQYF.

The chain is built from TRBV15 and TRBJ1-1, with D unresolved. Trimming stripped 3 bases from V and 0 bases from J, with 11 bases between. From germline, CDR1 is LNHNV and CDR2 YYDKDF (reference sequence). This CDR3 comprises 15 residues. CDR3 residues: CATSSRTGMNTEAFF. The CDR3 bases are TGTGCCACCAGCAGCCGGACGGGGATGAACACTGAAGCTTTCTTT.

The chain has TRBV11-2 and TRBJ2-7; D is unclear. Germline CDR1 is SGHAT and CDR2 is FQNNGV. Between the trimmed V and J ends, which lost 1 base and 7 bases, there was a span of 14 bases. This CDR3 has 14 residues. The CDR3 spells CASSLVPWTVEQYF. The CDR3 coding sequence is TGTGCCAGCAGCTTAGTCCCCTGGACGGTGGAGCAGTACTTC.

This clonotype has only a few counts. The V call is TRBV20-1, the J call TRBJ1-1, with D possibly TRBD1 on 5 matching bases. The CDR3 runs 16 residues. The V end lost 3 bases, the J end lost 4 bases, and 21 bases lay between the germline ends. Germline V lookup: CDR1 DFQATT, CDR2 SNEGSKA (reference sequence). CDR3 protein: CSARETSLGLGTEAFF. CDR3 in DNA: TGCAGTGCTAGGGAGACATCCCTGGGGCTCGGCACTGAAGCTTTCTTT.

In its sample, this clonotype was seen many times. The V call is TRBV11-2, the J call TRBJ1-2; unclear D gene. With 0 bases removed from V and 8 bases from J, the gap between germline ends came to 10 bases. The CDR3 extends over 13 amino acids. Germline values: CDR1 SGHAT, CDR2 FQNNGV. The CDR3 region has the DNA TGTGCCAGCAGCTTAGAGCCAGGCGGCGGCTACACCTTC. Its protein product is CASSLEPGGGYTF.